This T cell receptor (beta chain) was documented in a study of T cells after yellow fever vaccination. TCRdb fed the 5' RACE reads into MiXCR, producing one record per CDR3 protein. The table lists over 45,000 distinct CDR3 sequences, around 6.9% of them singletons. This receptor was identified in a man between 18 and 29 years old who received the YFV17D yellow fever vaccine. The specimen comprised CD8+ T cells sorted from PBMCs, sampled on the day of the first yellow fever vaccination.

CDR3 sequence reads: CASSPLGREDEQYF. The CDR3 DNA follows: TGTGCCAGCAGCCCCTTGGGCAGGGAGGACGAGCAGTACTTC. The chain employs TRBV14 and TRBJ2-7; tentatively, D is TRBD2 (6 bases). Deletions cut 4 bases from V and 5 bases from J, with 15 bases between. Germline CDR1 and CDR2: SGHDN and FVKESK. This CDR3 has 14 residues.